Listed below are T cell receptor beta chains from one sample, sequenced in a study of T cell changes during pregnancy in multiple sclerosis. Here immunoSEQ multiplex PCR was the method, and the copy in TCRdb shows in-frame clones only, minus some. The sample lists 70,000 or so clones, about nine tenths occurring once. Source: peripheral blood, taken in the third trimester of pregnancy. These receptors originate from a female donor with multiple sclerosis, enrolled in a pregnancy study. Both conserved end residues are part of each CDR3. The D gene is left open where the match is weak. Some rows have no size entry. The others give once, few or many, or a class for an expanded clone.

TRBD1 | TRBJ2-7 | . | TRBV5-6 | TGTGCCAGCAGCTTTGGGACAGGGGGGTTCTCCTACGAGCAGTACTTC | CASSFGTGGFSYEQYF
. | TRBJ1-1 | . | TRBV15 | TGTGCCACCAGCAGAGATCGGGTGAACACTGAAGCTTTCTTT | CATSRDRVNTEAFF
TRBD2 | TRBJ2-7 | . | TRBV5-1 | TGCGCCAGCAGCAAATTTCCGGTAGCGGGGGTACCTGATAGCTCCTACGAGCAGTACTTC | CASSKFPVAGVPDSSYEQYF
. | TRBJ2-1 | . | TRBV11-2 | TGTGCCAGCAGCCGGGTCCGGGAAGAGCAGTTCTTC | CASSRVREEQFF
TRBD2 | TRBJ2-2 | . | TRBV5-4 | TGTGCCAGCAGCTTACTAGCGGGGACCACGAACACCGGGGAGCTGTTTTTT | CASSLLAGTTNTGELFF
TRBD2 | TRBJ2-1 | . | TRBV4-3 | TGCGCCAGCAGCCGAGCCGGGACTAGCGGGGGGAGAACCTACAATGAGCAGTTCTTC | CASSRAGTSGGRTYNEQFF
TRBD1 | TRBJ1-2 | . | TRBV7-2 | TGTGCCAGCAGCTTGGGACAGGGACCCTATAACTATGGCTACACCTTC | CASSLGQGPYNYGYTF
. | TRBJ2-7 | . | TRBV7-2 | TGTGCCAGCAGCTTAGCGCTCGCGGGGTCACGGGAGCAGTACTTC | CASSLALAGSREQYF
. | TRBJ2-1 | . | TRBV5-6 | TGTGCCAGCAGCTTTGCAGGGTTTGAGCAGTTCTTC | CASSFAGFEQFF
. | TRBJ2-5 | . | TRBV18 | TGTGCCAGCTCACAGCGGAGGACGGCCCAAGAGACCCAGTACTTC | CASSQRRTAQETQYF
TRBD2 | TRBJ2-3 | . | TRBV5-1 | TGCGCCAGCAGCTTCGGGCTAGCGGGGAGCACAGATACGCAGTATTTT | CASSFGLAGSTDTQYF
. | TRBJ1-1 | . | TRBV28 | TGTGCCAGCAGTTTAACGCAGGGATGGGCTGAAGCTTTCTTT | CASSLTQGWAEAFF
. | TRBJ1-6 | . | TRBV27 | TGTGCCAGCAGTGTCTGGACAGTTAATTCACCCCTCCACTTT | CASSVWTVNSPLHF
. | TRBJ2-2 | . | TRBV7-8 | TGTGCCAGCAGCTTCGTCCAGGGTTTGGTGCTGTTTTTT | CASSFVQGLVLFF
. | TRBJ2-1 | . | TRBV2 | TGTGCCAGCAGTGTTACTCTCTACAATGAGCAGTTCTTC | CASSVTLYNEQFF
. | TRBJ2-3 | . | TRBV7-9 | TGTGCCAGCAGCCCGCGGCTACCAGAGTATTTT | CASSPRLPEYF
. | TRBJ2-7 | . | TRBV5-1 | TGCGCCAGCAGCTTGTCCAGGGTCGCCACGATTTACGAGCAGTACTTC | CASSLSRVATIYEQYF
TRBD1 | TRBJ1-1 | . | TRBV5-4 | TGTGCCAGCAGCTTGCGAGACAGGGGGCACGCTGAAGCTTTCTTT | CASSLRDRGHAEAFF
. | TRBJ2-7 | . | TRBV5-1 | TGCGCCAGCAGCCGTTCCAATACAGGGAGCTCCTACGAGCAGTACTTC | CASSRSNTGSSYEQYF
. | TRBJ1-6 | few | TRBV5-1 | TGCGCCAGCAGCCGTGGGGACGGGAGTTCACCCCTCCACTTT | CASSRGDGSSPLHF
. | TRBJ1-2 | . | TRBV2 | TGTGCCAGCAGTGATGAGGCGAACTATGGCTACACCTTC | CASSDEANYGYTF
TRBD1 | TRBJ2-1 | . | TRBV4-3 | TGCGCCAGCAGCCAAGACATGGGGACAGGGCACAATGAGCAGTTCTTC | CASSQDMGTGHNEQFF
. | TRBJ2-2 | . | TRBV9 | TGTGCCAGCAGCGAGCCTAGGGGGGGACCGAACACCGGGGAGCTGTTTTTT | CASSEPRGGPNTGELFF
. | TRBJ1-2 | . | TRBV5-6 | TGTGCCAGCAGCCGTACACCCAGCTATGGCTACACCTTC | CASSRTPSYGYTF
. | TRBJ2-7 | . | TRBV4-1 | TGCGCCAGCAGCCACGGAATAGGGGTGGTCTACGAGCAGTACTTC | CASSHGIGVVYEQYF
. | TRBJ1-2 | . | TRBV6-5 | TGTGCCAGCAGTGCTCGACAGCTAGCTAACTATGGCTACACCTTC | CASSARQLANYGYTF
TRBD1 | TRBJ2-7 | . | TRBV4-3 | TGCGCCAGCAGCCAAGCGACAGGGGGAGCCTACGAGCAGTACTTC | CASSQATGGAYEQYF
TRBD1 | TRBJ1-5 | . | TRBV4-1 | TGCGCCAGCAGCCAAGTGGGGACAGGACCCAATCAGCCCCAGCATTTT | CASSQVGTGPNQPQHF
. | TRBJ2-7 | once | TRBV5-1 | TGCGCCAGCAGCCCCTCGCCGACAGGACTCTACGAGCAGTACTTC | CASSPSPTGLYEQYF
. | TRBJ1-1 | . | TRBV5-1 | TGCGCCAGCAGCTCCCAGAGTCACAGAGAGACTGAAGCTTTCTTT | CASSSQSHRETEAFF
. | TRBJ2-7 | . | TRBV14 | TGTGCCAGCAGCCAAGCCTCCGGGTCTCGCTCCGGAGAGCAGTACTTC | CASSQASGSRSGEQYF
. | TRBJ1-5 | . | TRBV28 | TGTGCCAGCAGTACCCAGGGACACAATCAGCCCCAGCATTTT | CASSTQGHNQPQHF
TRBD1 | TRBJ2-4 | . | TRBV11-1 | TGTGCCAGCAGCCTAAGGGGGCGCGAGTCCAAAAACATTCAGTACTTC | CASSLRGRESKNIQYF
. | TRBJ1-2 | . | TRBV28 | TGTGCCAGCAGACCGTGGCGGGGCGATGGCTACACCTTC | CASRPWRGDGYTF
. | TRBJ1-1 | . | TRBV27 | TGTGCCAGCAGTTTAATGTGGGGCACGAGAACTGAAGCTTTCTTT | CASSLMWGTRTEAFF
. | TRBJ1-1 | few | TRBV6-1 | TGTGCCACTAAACGGGAGCTGAACACTGAAGCTTTCTTT | CATKRELNTEAFF
TRBD1 | TRBJ2-1 | . | TRBV2 | TGTGCCAGCGGTAGGGGGCCGGGTAACAATGAGCAGTTCTTC | CASGRGPGNNEQFF
. | TRBJ1-2 | few | TRBV5-1 | TGCGCCAGCAGCTACGGGGGAAACTATGGCTACACCTTC | CASSYGGNYGYTF
TRBD2 | TRBJ2-1 | . | TRBV6-1 | TGTGCCAGCAGTGAACTAGCGGGGTCCTACAATGAGCAGTTCTTC | CASSELAGSYNEQFF
TRBD2 | TRBJ2-1 | . | TRBV18 | TGTGCCAGCTCGCTAGCGGGGGGCAGGAATGAGCAGTTCTTC | CASSLAGGRNEQFF
TRBD1 | TRBJ1-6 | . | TRBV9 | TGTGCCAGCAGCACAGGGACAGGGTATAATTCACCCCTCCACTTT | CASSTGTGYNSPLHF
TRBD1 | TRBJ2-5 | . | TRBV4-2 | TGTGCCAGCAGCCAAATAGGACAGGGCCAAGAGACCCAGTACTTC | CASSQIGQGQETQYF
. | TRBJ2-2 | once | TRBV7-3 | TGTGCCAGCAGCCGCGACAGCACCGGGGAGCTGTTTTTT | CASSRDSTGELFF
. | TRBJ1-5 | . | TRBV10-2 | TGCGCCAGCAGAAGACAGTGGGATCAGCCCCAGCATTTT | CASRRQWDQPQHF
. | TRBJ2-7 | . | TRBV2 | TGTGCCACCAGGGCGGACAGCAAGAGGGCCGAGCAGTACTTC | CATRADSKRAEQYF
. | TRBJ2-5 | . | TRBV5-1 | TGCGCCAGCAGCTTGAATAGCGTAGAGACCCAGTACTTC | CASSLNSVETQYF
. | TRBJ2-1 | once | TRBV7-9 | TGTGCCAGCAGCTTGGACACGCCCTACAATGAGCAGTTCTTC | CASSLDTPYNEQFF
. | TRBJ2-5 | . | TRBV5-1 | TGCGCCAGCAGCTTGGGGCGGGGCCGGTACCAAGAGACCCAGTACTTC | CASSLGRGRYQETQYF
. | TRBJ2-2 | once | TRBV5-6 | TGTGCCAGCAGCGCGCGAAGGGGCGGGGAGCTGTTTTTT | CASSARRGGELFF
. | TRBJ1-1 | . | TRBV29-1 | TGCAGCGTGGGGGCAGGGTGGGGCATGAACACTGAAGCTTTCTTT | CSVGAGWGMNTEAFF
TRBD1 | TRBJ2-2 | once | TRBV5-6 | TGTGCCAGCAGCTCTCCTCCGGGACAGGGGGCCGCCGGGGAGCTGTTTTTT | CASSSPPGQGAAGELFF
TRBD2 | TRBJ2-7 | . | TRBV5-4 | TGTGCCAGCAGCCCCATAGCGGGGGCGGGAAACGAGCAGTACTTC | CASSPIAGAGNEQYF
TRBD1 | TRBJ1-2 | once | TRBV7-2 | TGTGCCACCGTGGACCGGGACAGGACCCTTGGCTACACCTTC | CATVDRDRTLGYTF
. | TRBJ1-6 | . | TRBV5-1 | TGCGCCAGCAGCTTGGTACCAGAAGGAGTAGCTTCACCCCTCCACTTT | CASSLVPEGVASPLHF